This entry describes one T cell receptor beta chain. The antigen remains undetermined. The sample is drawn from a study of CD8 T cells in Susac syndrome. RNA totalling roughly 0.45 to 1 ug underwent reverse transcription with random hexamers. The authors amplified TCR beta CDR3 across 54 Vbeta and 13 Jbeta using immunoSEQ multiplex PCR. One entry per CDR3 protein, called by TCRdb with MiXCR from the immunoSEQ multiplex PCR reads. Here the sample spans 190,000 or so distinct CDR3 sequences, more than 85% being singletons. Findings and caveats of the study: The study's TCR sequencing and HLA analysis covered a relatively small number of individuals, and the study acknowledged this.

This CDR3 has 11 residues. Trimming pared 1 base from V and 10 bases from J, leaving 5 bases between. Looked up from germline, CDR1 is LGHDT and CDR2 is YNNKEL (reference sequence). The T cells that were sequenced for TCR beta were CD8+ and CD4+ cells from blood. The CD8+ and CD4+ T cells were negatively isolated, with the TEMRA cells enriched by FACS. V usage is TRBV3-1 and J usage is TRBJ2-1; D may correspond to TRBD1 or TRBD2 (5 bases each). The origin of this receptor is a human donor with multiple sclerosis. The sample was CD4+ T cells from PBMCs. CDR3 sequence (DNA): TGTGCCAGCAGCCAAGGGGGGGAGCAGTTCTTC. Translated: CASSQGGEQFF.